These T cell receptor beta chains were read from a single sample in a study of cytomegalovirus exposure and HLA in healthy donors. The method was immunoSEQ multiplex PCR; TCRdb's version includes in-frame clones alone and lacks a portion of them. The sample has about 120,000 clones; 74% are singletons. Sample: PBMCs. Receptors were obtained from a human donor in good health. Each CDR3 is given with its conserved first and last residue. Each record gives: clone size, CDR3 length, V gene, J gene, D gene, CDR3 DNA, CDR3 protein. D genes are given only for firm matches. The size field is filled for only some rows; it gives once, few, many or a size class.

clone size: few
CDR3 length: 14
V gene: TRBV7-2
J gene: TRBJ1-1
D gene: .
CDR3 DNA: TGTGCCAGCAGCCAAGACACGATGAACACTGAAGCTTTCTTT
CDR3 protein: CASSQDTMNTEAFF

clone size: once
CDR3 length: 15
V gene: TRBV5-5
J gene: TRBJ2-5
D gene: .
CDR3 DNA: TGTGCCAGCAGCTTGGCCACGGCTTCCCTAGGGGCCCAGTACTTC
CDR3 protein: CASSLATASLGAQYF

clone size: .
CDR3 length: 17
V gene: TRBV7-8
J gene: TRBJ2-7
D gene: TRBD2
CDR3 DNA: TGTGCCAGCAGCCTCATAGCGGGAAGGGGGAGCTCCTACGAGCAGTACTTC
CDR3 protein: CASSLIAGRGSSYEQYF

clone size: .
CDR3 length: 18
V gene: TRBV5-1
J gene: TRBJ2-6
D gene: .
CDR3 DNA: TGCGCCAGCAGCTTGGGCAGGGTAAGGTTCTCTGGGGCCAACGTCCTGACTTTC
CDR3 protein: CASSLGRVRFSGANVLTF

clone size: once
CDR3 length: 13
V gene: TRBV11-3
J gene: TRBJ1-1
D gene: .
CDR3 DNA: TGTGCCAGCAGGCTTACAGAAAACACTGAAGCTTTCTTT
CDR3 protein: CASRLTENTEAFF

clone size: .
CDR3 length: 16
V gene: TRBV27
J gene: TRBJ2-7
D gene: TRBD2
CDR3 DNA: TGTGCCAGCAGTTCCCGGGGACTAGCGGGGCTGTACGAGCAGTACTTC
CDR3 protein: CASSSRGLAGLYEQYF

clone size: few
CDR3 length: 12
V gene: TRBV6-1
J gene: TRBJ2-7
D gene: .
CDR3 DNA: TGTGCCAGCAGTGAATTCGCCTACGAGCAGTACTTC
CDR3 protein: CASSEFAYEQYF

clone size: .
CDR3 length: 14
V gene: TRBV4-2
J gene: TRBJ2-7
D gene: .
CDR3 DNA: TGTGCCAGCAGCCAAAAACAGGGAGTTGACGAGCAGTACTTC
CDR3 protein: CASSQKQGVDEQYF

clone size: few
CDR3 length: 13
V gene: TRBV10-3
J gene: TRBJ1-4
D gene: .
CDR3 DNA: TGTGCCATCAAAGCAGGGACTAATGAAAAACTGTTTTTT
CDR3 protein: CAIKAGTNEKLFF

clone size: .
CDR3 length: 13
V gene: TRBV6-5
J gene: TRBJ1-1
D gene: .
CDR3 DNA: TGTGCCAGCAGTTACGAGGAACTCGCTGAAGCTTTCTTT
CDR3 protein: CASSYEELAEAFF

clone size: .
CDR3 length: 13
V gene: TRBV4-1
J gene: TRBJ2-1
D gene: TRBD1
CDR3 DNA: TGCGCCAGCAGCCTTCGACAGGGCCATGAGCAGTTCTTC
CDR3 protein: CASSLRQGHEQFF

clone size: .
CDR3 length: 13
V gene: TRBV5-4
J gene: TRBJ2-7
D gene: .
CDR3 DNA: TGTGCCAGCAGCTTACAGCTGACCTACGAGCAGTACTTC
CDR3 protein: CASSLQLTYEQYF